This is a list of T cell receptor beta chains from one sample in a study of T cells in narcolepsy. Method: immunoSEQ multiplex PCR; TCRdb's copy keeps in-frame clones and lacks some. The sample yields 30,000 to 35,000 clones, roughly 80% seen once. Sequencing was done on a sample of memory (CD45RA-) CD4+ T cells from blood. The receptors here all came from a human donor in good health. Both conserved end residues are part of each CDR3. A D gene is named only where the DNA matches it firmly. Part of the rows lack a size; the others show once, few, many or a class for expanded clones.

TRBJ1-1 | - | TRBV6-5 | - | CASRQRDRQNTEAFF | TGTGCCAGCAGGCAGCGTGACAGACAGAACACTGAAGCTTTCTTT
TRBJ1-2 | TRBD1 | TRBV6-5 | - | CASRAGQGANYGYTF | TGTGCCAGCAGAGCGGGACAGGGGGCTAACTATGGCTACACCTTC
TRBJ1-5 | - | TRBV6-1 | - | CASSERQPQHF | TGTGCCAGCAGTGAAAGGCAGCCCCAGCATTTT
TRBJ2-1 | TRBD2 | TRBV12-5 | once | CASGLMLADVYNEQFF | TGTGCTAGTGGTTTGATGCTAGCGGACGTCTACAATGAGCAGTTCTTC
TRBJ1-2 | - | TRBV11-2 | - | CASSLEGAVNYGYTF | TGTGCCAGCAGCTTAGAAGGGGCAGTTAACTATGGCTACACCTTC
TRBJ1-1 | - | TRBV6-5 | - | CASRLGLRSTEAFF | TGTGCCAGCAGACTTGGGTTGCGGAGCACTGAAGCTTTCTTT
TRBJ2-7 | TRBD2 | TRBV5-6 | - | CASSTPGLAGDILGHEQYF | TGTGCCAGCAGCACACCGGGACTAGCGGGAGACATCCTTGGGCACGAGCAGTACTTC
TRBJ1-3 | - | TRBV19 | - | CASRSPRNTIYF | TGTGCCAGTAGATCCCCTCGGAACACCATATATTTT
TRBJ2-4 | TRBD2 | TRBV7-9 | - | CASSLVSGTGDIQYF | TGTGCCAGCAGCTTAGTCAGCGGGACGGGGGACATTCAGTACTTC
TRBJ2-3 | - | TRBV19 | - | CASTSTYGTDTQYF | TGTGCCAGTACAAGCACGTACGGGACAGATACGCAGTATTTT
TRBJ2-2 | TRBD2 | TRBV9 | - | CASSRGTSGKTGELFF | TGTGCCAGCAGCCGAGGGACTAGCGGTAAAACCGGGGAGCTGTTTTTT
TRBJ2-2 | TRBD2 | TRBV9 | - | CASSRAGGPSNTGELFF | TGTGCCAGCAGCCGAGCGGGAGGGCCATCGAACACCGGGGAGCTGTTTTTT
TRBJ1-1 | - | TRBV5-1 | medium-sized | CASSLDWSTAHTEAFF | TGCGCCAGCAGCTTGGATTGGAGTACGGCACACACTGAAGCTTTCTTT
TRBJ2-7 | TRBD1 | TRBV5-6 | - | CASSSLTGDPYEQYF | TGTGCCAGCAGCTCATTAACAGGGGACCCCTACGAGCAGTACTTC
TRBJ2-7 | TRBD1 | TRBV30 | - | CAWNDREQVSF | TGTGCCTGGAACGACAGGGAACAAGTATCCTTC
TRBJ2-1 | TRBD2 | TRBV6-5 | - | CASSYLAGGLEEQFF | TGTGCCAGCAGTTACCTCGCGGGAGGGCTGGAGGAGCAGTTCTTC
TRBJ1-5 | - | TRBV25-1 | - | CASSESGRPNQPQHF | TGTGCCAGCAGTGAATCCGGCCGTCCTAATCAGCCCCAGCATTTT
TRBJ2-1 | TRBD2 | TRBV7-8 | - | CASSLSGAGVSYPNEQFF | TGTGCCAGCAGCTTGTCTGGAGCGGGGGTATCCTATCCTAATGAGCAGTTCTTC
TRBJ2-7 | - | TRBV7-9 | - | CASSSDYEQYF | TGTGCCAGCAGTTCCGACTACGAGCAGTACTTC
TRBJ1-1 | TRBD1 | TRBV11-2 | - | CASSPRQGNTEAFF | TGTGCCAGCAGCCCGCGACAGGGGAACACTGAAGCTTTCTTT
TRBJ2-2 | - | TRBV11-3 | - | CASSWTANTGELFF | TGTGCCAGCAGCTGGACAGCGAACACCGGGGAGCTGTTTTTT
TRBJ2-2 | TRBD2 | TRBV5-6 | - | CATGSGSTPGELFF | TGTGCCACCGGAAGCGGGAGTACCCCCGGGGAGCTGTTTTTT
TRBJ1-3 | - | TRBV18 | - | CASSPGESSGNTIYF | TGTGCCAGCTCACCCGGAGAGAGCTCTGGAAACACCATATATTTT
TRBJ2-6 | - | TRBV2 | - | CASSDWSSGANVLTF | TGTGCCAGCAGTGATTGGAGCTCTGGGGCCAACGTCCTGACTTTC
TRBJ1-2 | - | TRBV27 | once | CASSLYPGAYGYTF | TGTGCCAGCAGTTTATATCCCGGGGCTTATGGCTACACCTTC
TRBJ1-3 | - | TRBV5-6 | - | CASSSRRGPGNTIYF | TGTGCCAGCAGCTCGCGCCGGGGGCCTGGAAACACCATATATTTT
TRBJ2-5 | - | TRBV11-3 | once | CASSLSGETQYF | TGTGCCAGCAGCTTATCCGGGGAGACCCAGTACTTC
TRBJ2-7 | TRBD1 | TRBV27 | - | CASSFNPPGQGMGEQYF | TGTGCCAGCAGTTTCAATCCCCCCGGACAGGGGATGGGCGAGCAGTACTTC
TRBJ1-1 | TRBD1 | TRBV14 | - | CASSQDNLRGRRVGAFF | TGTGCCAGCAGCCAAGATAATTTGAGGGGGCGCAGGGTAGGAGCTTTCTTT
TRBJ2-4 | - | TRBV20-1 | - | CSAMGLEYQYF | TGCAGTGCTATGGGACTGGAGTATCAGTACTTC
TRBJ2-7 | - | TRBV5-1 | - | CASSFGIWDGSYEQYF | TGCGCCAGCAGCTTTGGTATCTGGGACGGATCCTACGAGCAGTACTTC
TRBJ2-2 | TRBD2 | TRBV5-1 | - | CASSTSGRETGELFF | TGCGCCAGCAGCACCAGCGGGAGAGAGACCGGGGAGCTGTTTTTT
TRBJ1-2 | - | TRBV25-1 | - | CASSEPGGRRGYTF | TGTGCCAGCAGTGAACCTGGGGGACGTAGGGGCTACACCTTC
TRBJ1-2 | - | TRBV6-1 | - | CASIPKGYGYTF | TGTGCCAGCATTCCCAAGGGCTATGGCTACACCTTC
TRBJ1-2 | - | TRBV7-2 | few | CAEPPLTNYGYTF | TGTGCCGAGCCTCCCCTTACTAACTATGGCTACACCTTC
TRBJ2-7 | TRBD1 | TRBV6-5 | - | CASNRDGTGKYEQYF | TGTGCCAGCAACCGAGACGGGACAGGAAAATACGAGCAGTACTTC
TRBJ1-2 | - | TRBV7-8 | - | CASSLAQSGGGYGYTF | TGTGCCAGCAGCTTAGCGCAGTCTGGCGGGGGCTATGGCTACACCTTC
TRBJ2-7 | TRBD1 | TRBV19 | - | CASRSGGSYEQYF | TGTGCCAGTAGATCAGGGGGCTCCTACGAGCAGTACTTC
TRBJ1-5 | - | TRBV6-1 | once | CASSFLDEANQPQHF | TGTGCCAGCAGTTTTCTGGACGAGGCCAATCAGCCCCAGCATTTT
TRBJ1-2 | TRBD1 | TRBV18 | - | CASSPLETGGLGYTF | TGTGCCAGCTCACCACTCGAGACAGGGGGCTTGGGCTACACCTTC
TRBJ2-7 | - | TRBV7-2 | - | CASSFGRVGRVSSEQYF | TGTGCCAGCAGCTTCGGTAGGGTCGGGAGAGTTTCATCCGAGCAGTACTTC
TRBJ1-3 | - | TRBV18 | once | CASSESPGLRSGNTIYF | TGTGCCAGCTCAGAGTCGCCGGGACTCCGCTCTGGAAACACCATATATTTT
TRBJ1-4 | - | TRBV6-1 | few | CASSPFPGGEKLFF | TGTGCCAGCTCCCCCTTCCCGGGGGGCGAAAAACTGTTTTTT
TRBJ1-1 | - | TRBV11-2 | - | CASRKAKPGDEAFF | TGTGCCAGCAGAAAAGCTAAACCGGGTGATGAAGCTTTCTTT
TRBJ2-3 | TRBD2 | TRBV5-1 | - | CASSGGLAGGSDTQYF | TGCGCCAGCAGCGGGGGACTAGCGGGAGGGTCCGATACGCAGTATTTT
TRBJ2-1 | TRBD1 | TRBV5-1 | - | CASSSTGTGFNEQFF | TGCGCCAGCAGCTCAACCGGGACAGGTTTCAATGAGCAGTTCTTC
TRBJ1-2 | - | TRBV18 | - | CASSPPREKVDYGYTF | TGTGCCAGCTCACCCCCCCGGGAAAAGGTGGACTATGGCTACACCTTC
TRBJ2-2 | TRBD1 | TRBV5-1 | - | CASSLTGTGVTGELFF | TGCGCCAGCAGCCTGACCGGGACAGGGGTAACCGGGGAGCTGTTTTTT
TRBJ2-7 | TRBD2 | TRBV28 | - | CASSSPRGSGSPYEQYF | TGTGCCAGCAGTTCCCCCCGAGGGAGCGGGAGCCCCTACGAGCAGTACTTC
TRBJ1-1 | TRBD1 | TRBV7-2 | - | CASNYPGQENTEAFF | TGTGCCAGCAACTACCCAGGACAGGAGAACACTGAAGCTTTCTTT
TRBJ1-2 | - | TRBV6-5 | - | CASSEARQTGYTF | TGTGCCAGCAGTGAAGCGCGACAAACTGGCTACACCTTC
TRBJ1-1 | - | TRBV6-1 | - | CASTKPGGSTEAFF | TGTGCCAGCACCAAACCGGGGGGGTCTACTGAAGCTTTCTTT
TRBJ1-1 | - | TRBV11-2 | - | CASSLGGLEAFF | TGTGCCAGCAGCTTAGGGGGCCTTGAAGCTTTCTTT
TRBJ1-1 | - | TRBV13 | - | CASSLGRGDTEAFF | TGTGCCAGCAGCTTAGGTAGAGGAGACACTGAAGCTTTCTTT
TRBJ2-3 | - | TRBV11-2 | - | CASSLSLTQYF | TGTGCCAGCAGCTTATCTCTCACGCAGTATTTT
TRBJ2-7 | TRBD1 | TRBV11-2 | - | CASSFGGQADGEQYF | TGTGCCAGCAGCTTTGGAGGACAGGCGGACGGTGAGCAGTACTTC
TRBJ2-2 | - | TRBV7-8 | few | CASSQSGANTGELFF | TGTGCCAGCAGCCAAAGCGGCGCGAACACCGGGGAGCTGTTTTTT
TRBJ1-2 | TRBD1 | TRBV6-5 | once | CASSPRRQGIYGYTF | TGTGCCAGCAGTCCGCGTCGACAGGGGATCTATGGCTACACCTTC
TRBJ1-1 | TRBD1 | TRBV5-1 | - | CASSLAGQGPMNTEAFF | TGCGCCAGCAGCTTGGCTGGACAGGGGCCAATGAACACTGAAGCTTTCTTT
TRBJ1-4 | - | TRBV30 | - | CAWSVRAPREEKLFF | TGTGCCTGGAGTGTACGGGCCCCGAGGGAAGAAAAACTGTTTTTT